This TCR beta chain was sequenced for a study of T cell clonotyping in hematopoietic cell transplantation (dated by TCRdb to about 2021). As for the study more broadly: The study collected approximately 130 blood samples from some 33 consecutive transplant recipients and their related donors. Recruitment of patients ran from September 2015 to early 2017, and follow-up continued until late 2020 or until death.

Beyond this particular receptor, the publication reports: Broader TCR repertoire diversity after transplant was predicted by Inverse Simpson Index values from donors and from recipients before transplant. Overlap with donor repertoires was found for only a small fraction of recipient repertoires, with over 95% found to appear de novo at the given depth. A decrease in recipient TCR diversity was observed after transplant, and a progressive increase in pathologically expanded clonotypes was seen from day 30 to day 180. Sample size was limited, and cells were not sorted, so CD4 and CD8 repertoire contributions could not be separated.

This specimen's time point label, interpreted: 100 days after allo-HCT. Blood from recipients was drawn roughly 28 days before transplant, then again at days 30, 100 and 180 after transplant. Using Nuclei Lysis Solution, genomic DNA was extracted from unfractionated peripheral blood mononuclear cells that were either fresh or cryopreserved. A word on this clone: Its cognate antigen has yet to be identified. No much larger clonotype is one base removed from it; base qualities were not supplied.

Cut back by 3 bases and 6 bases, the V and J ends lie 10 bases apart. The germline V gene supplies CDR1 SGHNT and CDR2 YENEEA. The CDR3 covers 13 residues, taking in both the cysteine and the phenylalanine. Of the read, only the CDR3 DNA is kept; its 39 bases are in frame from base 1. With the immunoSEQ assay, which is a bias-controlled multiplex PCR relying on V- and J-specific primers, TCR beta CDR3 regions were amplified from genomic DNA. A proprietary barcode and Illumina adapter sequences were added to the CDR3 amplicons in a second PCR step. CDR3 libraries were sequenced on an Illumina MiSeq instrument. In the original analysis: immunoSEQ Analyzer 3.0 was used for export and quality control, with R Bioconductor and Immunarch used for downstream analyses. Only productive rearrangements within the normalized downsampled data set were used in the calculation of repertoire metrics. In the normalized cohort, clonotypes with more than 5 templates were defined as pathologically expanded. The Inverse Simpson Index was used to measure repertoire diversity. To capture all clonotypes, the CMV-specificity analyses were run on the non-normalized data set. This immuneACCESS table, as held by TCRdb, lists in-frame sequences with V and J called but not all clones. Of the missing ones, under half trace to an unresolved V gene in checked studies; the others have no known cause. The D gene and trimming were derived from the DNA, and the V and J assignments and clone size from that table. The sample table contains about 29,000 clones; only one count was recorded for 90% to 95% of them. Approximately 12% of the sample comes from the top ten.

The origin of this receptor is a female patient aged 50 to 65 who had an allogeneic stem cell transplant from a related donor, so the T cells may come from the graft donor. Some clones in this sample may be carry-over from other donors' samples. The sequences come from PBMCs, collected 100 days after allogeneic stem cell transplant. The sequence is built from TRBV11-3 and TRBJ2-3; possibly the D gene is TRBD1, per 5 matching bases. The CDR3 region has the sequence CASSLDIRDTQYF. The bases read TGTGCCAGCAGCTTGGACATTAGGGATACGCAGTATTTT. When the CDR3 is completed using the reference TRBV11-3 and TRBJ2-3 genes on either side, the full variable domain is EAGVVQSPRYKIIEKKQPVAFWCNPISGHNTLYWYLQNLGQGPELLIRYENEEAVDDSQLPKDRFSAERLKGVDSTLKIQPAELGDSAVYLCASSLDIRDTQYFGPGTRLTVL.